This T cell receptor (beta chain) was retrieved from a study of blood T cell repertoires in COVID-19. Study-wide background: The United States, Italy and Spain were the sources of the acute and convalescent COVID-19 samples.

J was trimmed by 12 bases and V by 0 bases; bases with no gene match: 5. Germline V lookup: CDR1 SGHRS, CDR2 YFSETQ. This CDR3 is built from 14 residues. Sequencing used immunoSEQ multiplex PCR; TCRdb keeps in-frame clones, though not all of them. The sample lists roughly 190,000 clones, approximately 86% occurring once. This sequence originates from a man in his sixties or seventies with acute or convalescent COVID-19. Sequencing was carried out using peripheral blood. The rearrangement uses TRBV5-1 and TRBJ2-1; TRBD2 agrees at 11 bases. The CDR3 nucleotides read TGCGCCAGCAGCTTGGTACTAGCGGGAGATTGGCAGTTCTTC. This gives the protein CASSLVLAGDWQFF.